This T cell receptor beta chain was captured in a study of blood T cell repertoires in COVID-19. The protocol was immunoSEQ multiplex PCR, while the TCRdb copy is restricted to in-frame clones and leaves out a portion. Of 200,000 to 300,000 clones in the sample, 86% were seen once. CDR1 is LNHDA, CDR2 SQIVND, per germline (reference sequence). Losses at the gene ends were 6 bases for V and 0 bases for J; bases not matched to a gene: 6. This CDR3 is built from 16 residues. The receptor was derived from an elderly woman with COVID-19, enrolled during active disease. The chain carries TRBV19 and TRBJ1-5; 9 positions agree with TRBD1. The sample was peripheral blood. CDR3 bases: TGTGCCAGTAGCCACGGGACAGGGTATAGCAATCAGCCCCAGCATTTT. As protein: CASSHGTGYSNQPQHF.